This TCR beta chain was profiled in a study of blood T cells in healthy people across ages. The wider study: About one barcoded beta molecule per two T cells was captured by template switching.

The authors ran a second PCR of 7 to 11 cycles using a sample-barcoded 5' primer and a J-beta primer mix. One entry per CDR3 protein, called by TCRdb with MiXCR from the 5' RACE reads. The table has approximately 490,000 distinct CDR3 sequences, around 24% seen once. This clonotype was picked up many times. Germline V gene data show CDR1 as MNHNS and CDR2 as SASEGT. The trim removed 4 bases at V and 3 bases at J, leaving 12 bases unmatched. The CDR3 runs 17 residues. This same sample was also part of a study on T cells of mothers and their children. That work contributes: A few healthy Caucasian mothers served as donors, and their six children did as well. During the second PCR, the M1S primer introduced sample barcodes along with 2-4 random nucleotides.

The receptor comes from a boy aged 5-17 years in good health. The sequenced sample consisted of blood. The V gene is TRBV6-1, the J gene TRBJ2-5; 9 nucleotides line up with TRBD2. CDR3 DNA: TGTGCCAGCAGTGCCTCACTAGCGGGCTTCGCAAAAGAGACCCAGTACTTC. Translating it yields CASSASLAGFAKETQYF.